The 26 T cell receptor beta chains below come from one sample, sequenced in a study of OX40 agonist ivuxolimab in advanced cancers. Some clones are missing from TCRdb's copy, which holds only in-frame ones; the method was immunoSEQ multiplex PCR. The table includes 45,000 or so clones, roughly 80% detected once. This sample comprised CD4+ or CD8+ T cells sorted from blood, obtained in a trial of the OX40 agonist ivuxolimab. These receptor sequences come from an adult with an advanced solid tumor such as melanoma, head and neck, liver or kidney cancer.

The V gene is TRBV30, the J gene TRBJ1-6; D is uncertain. V lost 0 bases and J 2 bases, leaving 8 bases between the germline ends. There are 15 residues in the CDR3. Looked up from germline, CDR1 is GTSNPN and CDR2 is SVGIG (reference sequence). In DNA form, the CDR3 reads TGTGCCTGGAGTGTGGGAGGAGCCTATAATTCACCCCTCCACTTT. Amino acids: CAWSVGGAYNSPLHF.

The gene calls are TRBV11-1 and TRBJ2-7; 8 nucleotides align to TRBD1. The J segment lost 1 base and the V segment lost 5 bases, leaving 4 bases of the junction unmatched. The CDR3 spans 14 residues. The V gene's germline CDR1 is SGHAT and CDR2 FQDESV (reference sequence). CDR3 region: CASSRGTGSYEQYF. CDR3 coding DNA: TGTGCCAGCAGCCGCGGGACAGGATCCTACGAGCAGTACTTC.

The CDR3 DNA reads as TGCGCCAGCGAGCGGGGGGTCGGCACCGGGGAGCTGTTTTTT. Amino acids: CASERGVGTGELFF. The chain carries TRBV4-3 and TRBJ2-2; 9 bases are shared with TRBD2. From germline, CDR1 is LGHNA and CDR2 YSLEER. The junction had 5 bases not matched to a gene; V was cut back by 8 bases and J by 4 bases. There are 14 residues in the CDR3.

The chain links TRBV11-2 to TRBJ2-1; possibly TRBD1 or TRBD2 for D (7 bases each). V was pared by 7 bases and J by 5 bases, with 18 bases between. This CDR3 has 15 amino acids. Germline CDR1 reads SGHAT; CDR2 reads FQNNGV. CDR3: CASTRGGAWDNEQFF. Here the CDR3 DNA reads TGTGCCAGCACCAGGGGGGGAGCTTGGGACAATGAGCAGTTCTTC.

The sample holds a few counts of this clone. The rearrangement links TRBV6-6 to TRBJ1-2, with TRBD1 as a possible D gene (6 bases). The V end was cut by 9 bases, the J end by 4 bases, with 18 bases between. The CDR3 has 14 residues. Germline CDR1 is MNHNY and CDR2 is SVGAGI (reference sequence). Here the CDR3 DNA reads TGTGCCAGTAGGGCCGGGGAGGGGGGCTATGGCTACACCTTC. Translated, it gives CASRAGEGGYGYTF.

This clone appeared a few times. The chain combines TRBV7-2 with TRBJ2-1; D gene ambiguous. V was clipped by 0 bases and J by 0 bases, with 9 bases between them. This CDR3 is 16 amino acids long. CDR1 is SGHTA and CDR2 is FQGNSA in the germline V gene. The CDR3 DNA is TGTGCCAGCAGCTTAGCTTTCAGCCACTCCTACAATGAGCAGTTCTTC. Its translation: CASSLAFSHSYNEQFF. The full variable domain, in which reference TRBV7-2 and TRBJ2-1 provide the parts outside the CDR3, is GAGVSQSPSNKVTEKGKDVELRCDPISGHTALYWYRQSLGQGLEFLIYFQGNSAPDKSGLPSDRFSAERTGGSVSTLTIQRTQQEDSAVYLCASSLAFSHSYNEQFFGPGTRLTVL.

The genes are TRBV11-3 and TRBJ2-7; 12 bases agree with TRBD1. This CDR3 is 14 amino acids long. The germline V gene has CDR1 SGHNT and CDR2 YENEEA. The V segment lost 5 bases and the J segment 5 bases; nucleotides outside the gene matches: 4. Here the CDR3 reads CASSRDRGQNEQYF. As DNA, the CDR3 is TGTGCCAGCAGCCGGGACAGGGGGCAGAACGAGCAGTACTTC.

This chain joins TRBV4-3 and TRBJ2-5; a possible D gene is TRBD1 (6 bases). CDR3 length: 15 amino acids. V lost 1 base and J 11 bases, leaving 20 bases between the germline ends. Germline CDR1 is LGHNA and CDR2 is YSLEER. This chain's CDR3 is CASSQAAGRAGEQYF. The CDR3 coding sequence is TGCGCCAGCAGCCAAGCTGCCGGCCGGGCAGGGGAGCAGTACTTC.

The rearrangement links TRBV29-1 to TRBJ1-2; D might be TRBD1 (6 bases). The germline CDR1 and CDR2 sequences are SQVTM and ANQGSEA. Trimming took 7 bases from V and 4 from J, leaving 16 bases between them. This CDR3 region has 13 residues. The CDR3 nucleotides read TGCAGCGCCTCGGGGGGCCGGGGCTATGGCTACACCTTC. This translates into CSASGGRGYGYTF.

The chain joins TRBV7-2 to TRBJ2-5; 11 bases are a match to TRBD1. This CDR3 is built from 14 residues. The V segment lost 5 bases and the J segment 7 bases; nucleotides outside the gene matches: 6. Per germline, CDR1 SGHTA and CDR2 FQGNSA. The DNA for the CDR3 is TGTGCCAGCAGCCCCACGGGGACAGGGGGGACCCAGTACTTC. Translation: CASSPTGTGGTQYF.

The chain employs TRBV7-8 and TRBJ2-5; D is unresolved. Germline values: CDR1 SGHVS, CDR2 FQNEAQ. This CDR3 contains 14 residues. With 5 bases removed from V and 2 bases from J, the gap between germline ends came to 12 bases. Written as DNA, the CDR3 is TGTGCCAGCAGCCCGGTGGCTAGTCAAGAGACCCAGTACTTC. This gives the protein CASSPVASQETQYF.

This clone was detected a few times. The V call is TRBV29-1, the J call TRBJ1-1; D perhaps matches TRBD1 (6 bases). The germline gives CDR1 SQVTM, CDR2 ANQGSEA. Trimming shortened V by 3 bases and J by 5 bases, and 13 bases separated the two germline ends. CDR3 length: 13 amino acids. The CDR3 nucleotides are TGCAGCGTTGACCGAACAGGGATTACTGAAGCTTTCTTT. Its protein is CSVDRTGITEAFF.

The chain joins TRBV2 to TRBJ2-1; 9 bases are a match to TRBD1. Germline V gene sequence: CDR1 SNHLY, CDR2 FYNNEI. This CDR3 contains 15 residues. J was trimmed by 5 bases and V by 8 bases; bases with no gene match: 10. For the CDR3, the DNA is TGTGCCAGCCTATCGGGACAGGGAGGCCACAATGAGCAGTTCTTC. This translates into CASLSGQGGHNEQFF.

The gene calls are TRBV7-2 and TRBJ1-4; 9 bases match TRBD1. V dropped 4 bases and J dropped 8; count of bases not matched to a gene: 5. This CDR3 is built from 14 residues. Germline-derived CDR1 and CDR2 are SGHTA and FQGNSA. The CDR3 region is CASSSGQGREKLFF. The DNA for the CDR3 is TGTGCCAGCAGCTCGGGACAGGGCCGCGAAAAACTGTTTTTT. Variable domain in full (rest from reference TRBV7-2 and TRBJ1-4): GAGVSQSPSNKVTEKGKDVELRCDPISGHTALYWYRQSLGQGLEFLIYFQGNSAPDKSGLPSDRFSAERTGGSVSTLTIQRTQQEDSAVYLCASSSGQGREKLFFGSGTQLSVL.

The chain combines TRBV5-1 with TRBJ2-1, with TRBD2 as a possible D gene (5 bases). CDR3 length: 14 residues. Germline V gives CDR1 SGHRS, CDR2 YFSETQ. V gave up 0 bases and J gave up 5 bases, with 9 bases separating them. The CDR3 loop is CASSLGGKDNEQFF. The CDR3 nucleotides are TGCGCCAGCAGCTTGGGAGGGAAGGACAATGAGCAGTTCTTC. Full variable domain (rest looked up from reference TRBV5-1 and TRBJ2-1): KAGVTQTPRYLIKTRGQQVTLSCSPISGHRSVSWYQQTPGQGLQFLFEYFSETQRNKGNFPGRFSGRQFSNSRSEMNVSTLELGDSALYLCASSLGGKDNEQFFGPGTRLTVL.

This rearrangement joins TRBV19 to TRBJ2-7; D possibly corresponds to TRBD2 (5 bases). Trimming removed 6 bases from V and 4 bases from J, with 13 bases in between. This CDR3 contains 13 residues. Germline V CDR1 and CDR2: LNHDA, SQIVND (reference sequence). The CDR3 nucleotides are TGTGCCAGTAGGTCGAGGGCCCAGTACGAGCAGTACTTC. It translates to CASRSRAQYEQYF.

This chain connects TRBV7-8 to TRBJ1-5; TRBD1 matches at 9 bases. V was clipped by 5 bases and J by 4 bases; unmatched bases: 6. The CDR3 is 15 residues long. Germline V gives CDR1 SGHVS, CDR2 FQNEAQ. The CDR3 loop reads CASSAQGAENQPQHF. Written as DNA, the CDR3 is TGTGCCAGCAGCGCACAGGGGGCGGAAAATCAGCCCCAGCATTTT.

The chain uses TRBV12-5 and TRBJ1-1; D remains ambiguous. Germline V gives CDR1 LGHNT, CDR2 FRNRAP. This CDR3 contains 12 residues. With 7 bases removed from V and 2 bases from J, the gap between germline ends came to 8 bases. CDR3 sequence: CASEKFNTEAFF. The CDR3 DNA reads as TGTGCTAGTGAGAAATTCAACACTGAAGCTTTCTTT.

The chain uses TRBV11-2 and TRBJ2-1; possibly TRBD1 for D (5 bases). Germline-derived CDR1 and CDR2 are SGHAT and FQNNGV. Trimming pared 8 bases from V and 3 bases from J, leaving 20 bases between. The CDR3 consists of 16 residues. The CDR3 here is CASQMDGLGLYNEQFF. As DNA, the CDR3 is TGTGCCAGCCAAATGGACGGCCTGGGGCTCTACAATGAGCAGTTCTTC.

This clone turned up a few times. V and J are TRBV6-1 and TRBJ1-2; no definite D call. V dropped 5 bases and J dropped 8 bases, with 15 bases sitting between them. The length of the CDR3 is 13 residues. In germline, CDR1 is MNHNS, CDR2 SASEGT. CDR3: CASSLLEPRGYTF. Here the CDR3 DNA reads TGTGCCAGCAGTCTGTTGGAGCCAAGGGGCTACACCTTC.

The genes are TRBV7-2 and TRBJ2-5; D is possibly TRBD2 (6 bases). V was pared by 3 bases and J by 4 bases, with 18 bases between. The CDR3 extends over 16 amino acids. In germline, CDR1 is SGHTA, CDR2 FQGNSA. In DNA form, the CDR3 reads TGTGCCAGCAGCTTGCCTGGAGGGCGGGTTGGAGAGACCCAGTACTTC. Protein: CASSLPGGRVGETQYF.

The V and J genes are TRBV6-1 and TRBJ2-7, with 8 bases lining up with TRBD1. The germline V gene has CDR1 MNHNS and CDR2 SASEGT. V was clipped by 8 bases and J by 7 bases; unmatched bases: 13. The CDR3 covers 14 residues. The CDR3 is CASRPNQGAGEQYF. The DNA of the CDR3 is TGTGCCAGCCGCCCGAACCAGGGGGCGGGAGAGCAGTACTTC.

The J gene is TRBJ2-1, the V gene TRBV29-1, with 7 bases aligning to TRBD1. CDR1 is SQVTM and CDR2 is ANQGSEA in the germline V gene. J gave up 11 bases and V 3 bases, and 4 bases lay outside the gene matches. This CDR3 spans 11 amino acids. The CDR3 spells CSVDTGDKQFF. The CDR3 DNA reads as TGCAGCGTTGACACAGGGGATAAGCAGTTCTTC.

The chain is built from TRBV9 and TRBJ2-1; D is tentatively TRBD1 or TRBD2 (5 bases each). Germline CDR1 SGDLS, CDR2 YYNGEE. V lost 2 bases and J lost 2, with 11 bases in between. The CDR3 extends over 15 amino acids. The CDR3 is CASSVDGGPYNEQFF. Written as DNA, the CDR3 is TGTGCCAGCAGCGTTGATGGGGGACCCTACAATGAGCAGTTCTTC.

The rearrangement links TRBV4-2 to TRBJ2-4; 8 bases agree with TRBD1. V trimming: 3 bases; J trimming: 3 bases; junction bases outside the gene matches: 13. The CDR3 is 18 amino acids. CDR1 and CDR2 from the germline V gene are LGHNA and YNFKEQ. CDR3 bases: TGTGCCAGCAGCCACCTCACGCCAGGGGGCTTGGGCAAAAACATTCAGTACTTC. This gives the protein CASSHLTPGGLGKNIQYF.

J is TRBJ2-3 and V is TRBV6-1; 13 nucleotides match TRBD2. The CDR3 is made up of 15 amino acids. Trimming took 6 bases from V and 6 from J; bases not matched to a gene: 6. Germline V gene data show CDR1 as MNHNS and CDR2 as SASEGT. In DNA, the CDR3 is TGTGCCAGCAGCACGACTAGCGGGAGGACTGATACGCAGTATTTT. Amino acid sequence: CASSTTSGRTDTQYF.